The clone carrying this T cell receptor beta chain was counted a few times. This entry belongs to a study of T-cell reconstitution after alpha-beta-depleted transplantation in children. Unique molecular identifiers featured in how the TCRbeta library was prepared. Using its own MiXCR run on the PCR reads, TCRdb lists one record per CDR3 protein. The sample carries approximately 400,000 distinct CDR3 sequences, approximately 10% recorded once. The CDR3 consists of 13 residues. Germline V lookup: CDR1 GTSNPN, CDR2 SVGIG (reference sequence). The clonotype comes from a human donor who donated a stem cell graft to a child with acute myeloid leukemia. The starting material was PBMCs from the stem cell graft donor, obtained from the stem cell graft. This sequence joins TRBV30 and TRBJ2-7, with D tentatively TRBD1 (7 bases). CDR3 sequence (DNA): TGTGCTTCGCCCCCGCAGGGGGGAGAGGAGCAGTACTTC. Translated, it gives CASPPQGGEEQYF. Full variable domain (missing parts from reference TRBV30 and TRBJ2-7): SQTIHQWPATLVQPVGSPLSLECTVEGTSNPNLYWYRQAAGRGLQLLFYSVGIGQISSEVPQNLSASRPQDRQFILSSKKLLLSDSGFYLCASPPQGGEEQYFGPGTRLTVT.